This T cell receptor (beta chain) was profiled in a study of T-cell reconstitution after alpha-beta-depleted transplantation in children. The study's findings and limits: Expanded clones from the graft, numbering several hundred, reportedly supplied alpha-beta T cells about two months after transplant.

This clonotype was detected many times. Antigen specificity is unknown. This CDR3 region has 15 residues. Germline loops: CDR1 DFQATT, CDR2 SNEGSKA (reference sequence). V lost 2 bases to trimming and J lost 4 bases; unmatched junction nucleotides: 8. Construction of the TCRbeta library involved unique molecular identifiers. Via MiXCR, TCRdb re-called the PCR reads, giving one row per CDR3 protein. The sample shows a few hundred thousand distinct CDR3 sequences, 5.5% to 7% of them seen only once. This material consisted of PBMCs, taken before TCRalphabeta/CD19-depleted stem cell transplant. The chain uses TRBV20-1 and TRBJ2-3; 8 bases agree with TRBD1. The clonotype was recovered from a boy aged 2-9 years with acute lymphoblastic leukemia, due to receive a stem cell transplant. The CDR3 DNA is TGCAGTGCTAGATCTCCCCAGGGGGCATCAGATACGCAGTATTTT. It is translated as CSARSPQGASDTQYF.